The 30 T cell receptor beta chains below were found in one sample sequenced in a study of shared clonotypes between healthy human individuals. It was CD45RO-negative cells, positively selected for CCR7, that made up naive CD8 cells, with terminally differentiated effector memory CD45RA+ cells excluded. Sequenced by immunoSEQ multiplex PCR; TCRdb stores in-frame clones only, minus some. Of about 2.2 million clones listed, 80% to 95% are singletons. Material: naive CD8+ T cells from PBMCs. The receptors originated from a man between 18 and 29 years old in good health. Some clones in this sample may be carry-over from other donors' samples.

The chain joins TRBV7-9 to TRBJ2-3; the D gene is possibly TRBD1 (5 bases). From germline, CDR1 is SEHNR and CDR2 FQNEAQ (reference sequence). Between the trimmed V and J ends, which lost 8 bases and 3 bases, there was a span of 15 bases. The CDR3 consists of 14 residues. The CDR3 region is CASWGGSLTDTQYF. DNA of the CDR3: TGTGCCAGCTGGGGCGGATCATTGACAGATACGCAGTATTTT.

The rearrangement uses TRBV28 and TRBJ2-7, with D unresolved. Trimming took off 3 bases at V and 1 base at J, with 10 bases between the two ends. The germline gives CDR1 MDHEN, CDR2 SYDVKM. CDR3 length: 14 residues. The CDR3 spells CASSFSESSYEQYF. The CDR3 DNA is TGTGCCAGCAGTTTTTCGGAGTCTTCCTACGAGCAGTACTTC.

The chain links TRBV6-6 to TRBJ2-1, with a weak D call TRBD2 (5 bases). Germline CDR1 is MNHNY and CDR2 is SVGAGI (reference sequence). CDR3 size: 13 residues. The V and J ends lost 6 bases and 3 bases respectively, with 9 bases between them. The chain's CDR3 is CASSPADYNEQFF. The CDR3 nucleotides are TGTGCCAGCAGCCCAGCGGACTACAATGAGCAGTTCTTC.

The table lists this clone with a count of one. This sample includes further DNA sequences coding for the same CDR3. This sequence joins TRBV27 and TRBJ2-7; TRBD2 aligns across 7 bases. Germline V lookup: CDR1 MNHEY, CDR2 SMNVEV (reference sequence). The CDR3 spans 14 residues. V shed 1 base and J 2 bases; nucleotides not matched to a gene: 2. Here the CDR3 DNA reads TGTGCCAGCAGTTTATTGGCGGGAGCCTACGAGCAGTACTTC. This codes for CASSLLAGAYEQYF.

V usage is TRBV4-1 and J usage is TRBJ2-7, with D possibly matching TRBD2 (6 bases). V was shortened by 0 bases and J by 2 bases, with 14 bases between the two germline ends. The CDR3 covers 16 residues. The germline V gene has CDR1 MGHRA and CDR2 YSYEKL. The DNA of the CDR3 is TGCGCCAGCAGCCAAGATTGGTCTAGCGACCCCTACGAGCAGTACTTC. Protein sequence: CASSQDWSSDPYEQYF.

This CDR3 reads CASSQAPYGYTF. The CDR3 DNA follows: TGTGCCAGCAGCCAAGCACCTTATGGCTACACCTTC. V usage is TRBV7-9 and J usage is TRBJ1-2; no reliable D call. Germline CDR1 is SEHNR and CDR2 is FQNEAQ (reference sequence). Between the trimmed V and J ends, which lost 5 bases and 5 bases, there was a span of 9 bases. This CDR3 is built from 12 residues.

V is TRBV9 and J is TRBJ2-1, with TRBD2 matching 11 bases. The CDR3 contains 16 residues. J gave up 1 base and V 3 bases, and 3 bases lay outside the gene matches. Per the germline V gene, CDR1 is SGDLS and CDR2 is YYNGEE. The CDR3 protein is CASSGTSGQSYNEQFF. The CDR3 coding sequence is TGTGCCAGCAGCGGGACTAGCGGGCAGTCCTACAATGAGCAGTTCTTC.

This clone appeared once. The rearrangement links TRBV10-3 to TRBJ2-2; 10 nucleotides line up with TRBD2. CDR1 and CDR2 (germline): ENHRY, SYGVKD. V lost 11 bases, J lost 1 base, and 4 bases stayed unmatched. This CDR3 has 14 amino acids. The CDR3 region has the DNA TGTGCCGTCACTAGCGGGGTGAACACCGGGGAGCTGTTTTTT. It codes for CAVTSGVNTGELFF.

A word on this clone: The sample contains more than one DNA sequence encoding this CDR3. V usage is TRBV30 and J usage is TRBJ2-7; 7 bases line up with TRBD1. After removal of 0 bases from V and 2 bases from J, the junction contained 1 base not matched to a gene. The CDR3 consists of 13 residues. CDR1 and CDR2 (germline): GTSNPN, SVGIG (reference sequence). CDR3 residues: CAWSVGQTYEQYF. The CDR3 bases are TGTGCCTGGAGTGTGGGACAGACCTACGAGCAGTACTTC.

Comments on this clone: Different DNA sequences within this sample yield the same CDR3. This chain connects TRBV27 to TRBJ2-3, with D hard to call. In germline, CDR1 is MNHEY, CDR2 SMNVEV (reference sequence). V lost 0 bases to trimming and J lost 0 bases, with 7 bases between them. This CDR3 has 15 residues. As DNA, the CDR3 is TGTGCCAGCAGTTTATCGCGGTCTAGCACAGATACGCAGTATTTT. Its translation is CASSLSRSSTDTQYF.

The rearrangement links TRBV7-6 to TRBJ2-3; 12 bases fit TRBD1. V lost 3 bases to trimming and J lost 8 bases; unmatched junction nucleotides: 9. In germline, CDR1 is SGHVS, CDR2 FNYEAQ. The CDR3 totals 16 residues. CDR3 amino acids: CASSLGDRGQWGTQYF. The DNA of the CDR3 is TGTGCCAGCAGCTTGGGGGACAGGGGGCAGTGGGGTACGCAGTATTTT.

The gene calls are TRBV10-3 and TRBJ2-1; D is uncertain. This CDR3 spans 15 amino acids. Germline V gives CDR1 ENHRY, CDR2 SYGVKD. The germline V and J ends were trimmed by 7 bases and 0 bases, with 13 bases remaining between them. The CDR3 is CAIKRSETSYNEQFF. CDR3 coding DNA: TGTGCCATCAAACGGTCGGAGACCTCCTACAATGAGCAGTTCTTC.

Details on this clone: The same CDR3 is also encoded by other DNA sequences in this sample. The chain employs TRBV9 and TRBJ1-3, with D hard to call. The germline V gene encodes CDR1 SGDLS and CDR2 YYNGEE. The CDR3 totals 16 residues. The V gene lost 0 bases and the J gene lost 1 base, with 11 bases spanning the gap. The CDR3 region is CASSVVEGGSGNTIYF. The DNA for the CDR3 is TGTGCCAGCAGCGTAGTGGAGGGCGGATCTGGAAACACCATATATTTT.

This clone has a handful of counts. The chain carries TRBV29-1 and TRBJ2-7, with D unclear. CDR1 SQVTM and CDR2 ANQGSEA come from the germline V gene. This CDR3 is built from 13 residues. Trimming pared 4 bases from V and 5 bases from J, leaving 15 bases between. As DNA, the CDR3 is TGCAGCGTTGGTCGTCACGACGCTGACGAGCAGTACTTC. Its translation is CSVGRHDADEQYF.

The chain is built from TRBV6-4 and TRBJ2-3; D is unclear. This CDR3 has 16 amino acids. CDR1 is MRHNA and CDR2 is SNTAGT in the germline V gene. Between the trimmed V and J ends, which lost 0 bases and 6 bases, there was a span of 16 bases. This chain's CDR3 is CASSDSIGWTPDTQYF. Here the CDR3 DNA reads TGTGCCAGCAGTGACTCGATAGGTTGGACCCCCGATACGCAGTATTTT.

The chain is built from TRBV6-4 and TRBJ2-1; 9 positions agree with TRBD2. The CDR3 runs to 15 residues. The V and J ends lost 4 bases and 5 bases, in that order; junction bases with no gene match: 6. CDR1 and CDR2 (germline): MRHNA, SNTAGT. The CDR3 nucleotides are TGTGCCAGCAGTGGAAAGACTAGCGGTAACAATGAGCAGTTCTTC. This codes for CASSGKTSGNNEQFF.

This clone turned up a few times. V and J are TRBV18 and TRBJ2-7, with 10 bases that match TRBD1. Trimming at V came to 3 bases and at J to 5 bases, leaving 4 bases not matched to a gene. Germline CDR1 KGHSH, CDR2 LQKENI. This CDR3 comprises 14 residues. The CDR3 loop is CASSPDRGSHEQYF. The CDR3 coding sequence is TGTGCCAGCTCACCGGACAGGGGGTCCCACGAGCAGTACTTC. Together with reference TRBV18 and TRBJ2-7, the CDR3 gives the full variable domain: NAGVMQNPRHLVRRRGQEARLRCSPMKGHSHVYWYRQLPEEGLKFMVYLQKENIIDESGMPKERFSAEFPKEGPSILRIQQVVRGDSAAYFCASSPDRGSHEQYFGPGTRLTVT.

The V and J genes are TRBV5-4 and TRBJ2-5; the D gene is possibly TRBD1 (6 bases). The CDR3 spans 16 residues. V dropped 2 bases and J dropped 2 bases, with 16 bases sitting between them. Looked up from germline, CDR1 is SGHNT and CDR2 is YYREEE (reference sequence). DNA of the CDR3: TGTGCCAGCAGCTTTGGCCCTTGGACAGAACAAGAGACCCAGTACTTC. Encoded protein: CASSFGPWTEQETQYF.

The rearrangement joins TRBV6-1 to TRBJ2-5; TRBD2 agrees at 9 bases. Losses at the gene ends were 6 bases for V and 5 bases for J; bases not matched to a gene: 4. Germline CDR1 MNHNS, CDR2 SASEGT. The CDR3 covers 13 residues. As DNA, the CDR3 is TGTGCCAGCAGGGATGGACTAGCGGAGACCCAGTACTTC. Encoded protein: CASRDGLAETQYF.

J is TRBJ2-3 and V is TRBV11-2; TRBD2 might be the D (6 bases). The V gene's germline CDR1 is SGHAT and CDR2 FQNNGV. V dropped 4 bases and J dropped 11 bases, with 16 bases sitting between them. This CDR3 is 13 amino acids long. This CDR3 reads CASSSTRGFGQYF. The CDR3 DNA reads TGTGCCAGCAGCTCCACTCGGGGGTTCGGGCAGTATTTT. Using reference TRBV11-2 and TRBJ2-3 for the parts outside the CDR3, the full variable domain is EAGVAQSPRYKIIEKRQSVAFWCNPISGHATLYWYQQILGQGPKLLIQFQNNGVVDDSQLPKDRFSAERLKGVDSTLKIQPAKLEDSAVYLCASSSTRGFGQYFGPGTRLTVL.

A word on this clone: Other DNA sequences within the sample encode an identical CDR3. The rearrangement links TRBV27 to TRBJ1-1; D may be TRBD1 (5 bases). Deletions cut 4 bases from V and 0 bases from J, with 12 bases between. This CDR3 spans 15 amino acids. The germline V gene encodes CDR1 MNHEY and CDR2 SMNVEV (reference sequence). CDR3 loop: CASSSTGTLNTEAFF. CDR3 nucleotides: TGTGCCAGCAGTTCCACCGGGACTCTGAACACTGAAGCTTTCTTT.

The V call is TRBV28, the J call TRBJ2-5; 8 nucleotides agree with TRBD1. The CDR3 is 17 amino acids. Losses at the gene ends were 5 bases for V and 2 bases for J; bases not matched to a gene: 13. CDR1 MDHEN and CDR2 SYDVKM come from the germline V gene. This CDR3 is CASSRGETGENQETQYF. DNA for the CDR3: TGTGCCAGCAGTAGGGGTGAGACAGGGGAGAATCAAGAGACCCAGTACTTC.

The chain combines TRBV19 with TRBJ2-7; a possible D gene is TRBD1 (6 bases). The CDR3 runs to 16 residues. Between the trimmed V and J ends, which lost 5 bases and 4 bases, there was a span of 21 bases. Germline V gives CDR1 LNHDA, CDR2 SQIVND (reference sequence). The CDR3 nucleotides are TGTGCCAGTAGTCAAACCCCCAGGGGCCCATTATACGAGCAGTACTTC. As protein: CASSQTPRGPLYEQYF.

This chain joins TRBV28 and TRBJ2-7; 7 bases fit TRBD1. Germline values: CDR1 MDHEN, CDR2 SYDVKM. V lost 8 bases, J lost 0 bases, and 10 bases stayed unmatched. The CDR3 runs 15 residues. The CDR3 bases are TGTGCCAGCCGGCACAGGGGACGAAGCTCCTACGAGCAGTACTTC. Its translation: CASRHRGRSSYEQYF.

V and J are TRBV9 and TRBJ1-3; tentatively, D is TRBD1 (5 bases). This CDR3 spans 20 amino acids. Trimming removed 0 bases from V and 0 bases from J, with 22 bases in between. The germline gives CDR1 SGDLS, CDR2 YYNGEE. The CDR3 is CASSVAFDARERNSGNTIYF. CDR3 in DNA: TGTGCCAGCAGCGTAGCTTTTGATGCCAGGGAGCGCAACTCTGGAAACACCATATATTTT.

The V and J genes are TRBV29-1 and TRBJ1-2, with TRBD1 matching 9 bases. The V gene's germline CDR1 is SQVTM and CDR2 ANQGSEA. V lost 6 bases to trimming and J lost 4 bases; unmatched junction nucleotides: 6. The CDR3 sequence is 13 residues long. The CDR3 sequence is CSVRDRDTYGYTF. The CDR3 DNA sequence: TGCAGCGTCCGGGACAGGGATACCTATGGCTACACCTTC.

The chain links TRBV7-8 to TRBJ2-2; the D gene is possibly TRBD2 (6 bases). Germline lookup yields CDR1 SGHVS and CDR2 FQNEAQ. This CDR3 is 15 amino acids long. V was cut by 5 bases and J by 1 base, with 11 bases left in between. The DNA of the CDR3 is TGTGCCAGCAGCCTCCGGACTATGAACACCGGGGAGCTGTTTTTT. Amino acid sequence: CASSLRTMNTGELFF.

The chain employs TRBV5-5 and TRBJ2-7; D uncertain. CDR3 length: 13 residues. V lost 5 bases and J lost 6, with 15 bases in between. CDR1 SGHKS and CDR2 YYEKEE come from the germline V gene (reference sequence). The CDR3 DNA reads TGTGCCAGCAGTAGATTCGACGCGTCCGAGCAGTACTTC. This encodes CASSRFDASEQYF. Combining the CDR3 with reference TRBV5-5 and TRBJ2-7 gives the whole variable domain DAGVTQSPTHLIKTRGQQVTLRCSPISGHKSVSWYQQVLGQGPQFIFQYYEKEERGRGNFPDRFSARQFPNYSSELNVNALLLGDSALYLCASSRFDASEQYFGPGTRLTVT.

This sequence joins TRBV27 and TRBJ2-3; TRBD2 matches 8 bases. CDR3 length: 11 residues. The V and J ends lost 3 bases and 14 bases, in that order; junction bases with no gene match: 4. Germline CDR1 MNHEY, CDR2 SMNVEV (reference sequence). For the CDR3, the DNA is TGTGCCAGCAGTTTGGGGACTAGTTGGTATTTT. Its protein is CASSLGTSWYF.

The V and J genes are TRBV27 and TRBJ1-5, with D tentatively TRBD1 (5 bases). Germline V gene data show CDR1 as MNHEY and CDR2 as SMNVEV (reference sequence). V dropped 3 bases and J dropped 6 bases, with 12 bases sitting between them. The CDR3 runs 14 residues. The CDR3 region is CASSLWGGGQPQHF. CDR3 DNA: TGTGCCAGCAGTTTGTGGGGGGGTGGTCAGCCCCAGCATTTT.